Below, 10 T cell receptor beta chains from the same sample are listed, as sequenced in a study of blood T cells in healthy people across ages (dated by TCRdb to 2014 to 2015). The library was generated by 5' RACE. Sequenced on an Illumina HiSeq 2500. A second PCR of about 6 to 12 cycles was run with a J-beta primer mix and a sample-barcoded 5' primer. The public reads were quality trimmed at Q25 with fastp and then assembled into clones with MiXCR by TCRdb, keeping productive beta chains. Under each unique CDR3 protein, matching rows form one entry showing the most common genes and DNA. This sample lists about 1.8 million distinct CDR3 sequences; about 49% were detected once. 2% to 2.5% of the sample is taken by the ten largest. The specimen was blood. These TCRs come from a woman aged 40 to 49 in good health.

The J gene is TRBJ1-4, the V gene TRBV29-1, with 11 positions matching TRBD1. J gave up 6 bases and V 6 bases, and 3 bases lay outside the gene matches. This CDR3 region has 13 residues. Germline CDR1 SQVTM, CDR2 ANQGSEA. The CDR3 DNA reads TGCAGCGTGGGGGGACAGGGGGATGAAAAACTGTTTTTT. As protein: CSVGGQGDEKLFF.

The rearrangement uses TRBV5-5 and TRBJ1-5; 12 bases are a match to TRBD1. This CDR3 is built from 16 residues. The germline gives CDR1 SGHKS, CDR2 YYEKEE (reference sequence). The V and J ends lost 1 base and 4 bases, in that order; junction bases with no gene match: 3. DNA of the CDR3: TGTGCCAGCAGCTTGTCGGGACAGGGGGCAAATCAGCCCCAGCATTTT. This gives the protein CASSLSGQGANQPQHF.

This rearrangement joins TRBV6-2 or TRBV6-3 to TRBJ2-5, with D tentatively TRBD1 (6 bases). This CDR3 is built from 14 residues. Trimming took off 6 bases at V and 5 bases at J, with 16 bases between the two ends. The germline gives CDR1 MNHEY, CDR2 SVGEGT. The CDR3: CASSNSQGMETQYF. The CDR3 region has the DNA TGTGCCAGCAGCAACTCCCAGGGGATGGAGACCCAGTACTTC.

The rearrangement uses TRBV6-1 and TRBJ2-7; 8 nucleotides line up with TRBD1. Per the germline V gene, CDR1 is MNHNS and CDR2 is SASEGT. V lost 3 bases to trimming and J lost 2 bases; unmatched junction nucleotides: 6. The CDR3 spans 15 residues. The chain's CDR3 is CASSDYDRGTYEQYF. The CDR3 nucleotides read TGTGCCAGCAGTGATTATGACAGGGGAACCTACGAGCAGTACTTC.

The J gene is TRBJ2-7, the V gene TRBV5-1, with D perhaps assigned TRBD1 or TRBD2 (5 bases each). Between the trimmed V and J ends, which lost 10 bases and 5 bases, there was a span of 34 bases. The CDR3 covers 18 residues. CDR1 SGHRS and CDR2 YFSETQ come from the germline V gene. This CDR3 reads CAGSSYIVEGTSEHEQYF. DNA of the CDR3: TGCGCCGGCTCCTCGTATATAGTGGAAGGGACCAGCGAACACGAGCAGTACTTC.

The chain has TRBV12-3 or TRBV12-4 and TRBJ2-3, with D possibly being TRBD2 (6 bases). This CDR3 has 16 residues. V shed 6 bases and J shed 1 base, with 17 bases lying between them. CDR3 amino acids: CASSYAGTSRTDTQYF. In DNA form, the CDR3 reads TGTGCCAGCAGCTACGCTGGGACTTCCCGCACAGATACGCAGTATTTT.

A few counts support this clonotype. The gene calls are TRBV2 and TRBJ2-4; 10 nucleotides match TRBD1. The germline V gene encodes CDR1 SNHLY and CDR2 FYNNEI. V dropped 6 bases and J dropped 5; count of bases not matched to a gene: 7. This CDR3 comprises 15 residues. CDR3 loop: CASRLMTGGENIQYF. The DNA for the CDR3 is TGTGCCAGCAGACTGATGACAGGGGGCGAAAACATTCAGTACTTC.

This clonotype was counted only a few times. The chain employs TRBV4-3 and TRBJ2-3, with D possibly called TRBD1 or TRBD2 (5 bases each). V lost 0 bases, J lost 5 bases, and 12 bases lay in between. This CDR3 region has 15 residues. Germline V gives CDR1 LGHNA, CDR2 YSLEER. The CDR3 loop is CASSQDLGVGDTQYF. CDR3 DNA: TGCGCCAGCAGCCAAGATTTGGGGGTCGGAGATACGCAGTATTTT.

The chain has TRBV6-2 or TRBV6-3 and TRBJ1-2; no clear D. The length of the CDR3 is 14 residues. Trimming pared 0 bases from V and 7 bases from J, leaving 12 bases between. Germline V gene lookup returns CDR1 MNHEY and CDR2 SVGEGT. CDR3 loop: CASSYSMKIGGYTF. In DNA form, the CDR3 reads TGTGCCAGCAGTTACTCGATGAAAATCGGTGGCTACACCTTC.

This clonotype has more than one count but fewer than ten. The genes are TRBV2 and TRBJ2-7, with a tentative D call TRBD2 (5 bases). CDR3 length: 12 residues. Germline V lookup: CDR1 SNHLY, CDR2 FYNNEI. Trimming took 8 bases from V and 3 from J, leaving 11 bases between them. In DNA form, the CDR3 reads TGTGCCAGCGGGAGAAAGGGCTACGAGCAGTACTTC. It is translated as CASGRKGYEQYF.